This passage covers 30 T cell receptor beta chains from one sample sequenced in a study of type 1 regulatory T cells (TCRdb year 2021). The sequencer was an Illumina MiSeq. Starting from the raw public reads, TCRdb applied fastp trimming at Q25, assembled clones with MiXCR and retained in-frame beta chains. For every CDR3 protein sequence, its rows merge into one entry that carries the most common genes and DNA. A total of tens of thousands of distinct CDR3 sequences appear in this sample, roughly 72% of them only once. Over 12% of the sample comes from the top ten. These TCRs are of unknown antigen specificity. The source material was cultured T cells, either the whole culture or a sorted T cell fraction (not recorded which). Per the publication, the cell subset or site label means: Tr1-enriched cell product generated in vitro against host alloantigens. The receptors were gathered from a human donor in good health.

This clonotype showed up just a few times. The rearrangement uses TRBV6-5 and TRBJ1-2, with D possibly being TRBD1 (5 bases). There are 14 residues in the CDR3. V lost 4 bases and J lost 4, with 13 bases in between. The germline V gene encodes CDR1 MNHEY and CDR2 SVGAGI. Written as DNA, the CDR3 is TGTGCCAGCAGTTCAGGGATTAGGGGCTATGGCTACACCTTC. Residues: CASSSGIRGYGYTF.

J is TRBJ1-1 and V is TRBV4-2; D is possibly TRBD1 (6 bases). The V gene's germline CDR1 is LGHNA and CDR2 YNFKEQ. V lost 5 bases, J lost 3 bases, and 25 bases lay in between. The CDR3 covers 18 residues. The CDR3 sequence is CASSEATGRTVYHTEAFF. CDR3 in DNA: TGTGCCAGCAGCGAAGCCACAGGGCGCACGGTATATCACACTGAAGCTTTCTTT.

In its sample, this clonotype was seen once. An end of the junction differs from the germline gene, which may be a read error. V and J are TRBV3-1 and TRBJ2-3; D gene unclear. The CDR3 contains 14 residues. Germline assignment: CDR1 LGHDT and CDR2 YNNKEL (reference sequence). CDR3 amino acids: CASSQGVSTDMQYF. DNA for the CDR3: TGTGCCAGCAGCCAAGGTGTCAGCACAGATATGCAGTATTTT.

The V call is TRBV20-1, the J call TRBJ2-5; D is unclear. Trimming stripped 2 bases from V and 5 bases from J, with 12 bases between. This CDR3 contains 13 residues. CDR1 is DFQATT, CDR2 SNEGSKA, per germline (reference sequence). The CDR3 is CSARISYVETQYF. Written as DNA, the CDR3 is TGCAGTGCTAGAATTTCGTACGTGGAGACCCAGTACTTC.

This sequence joins TRBV13 and TRBJ1-2, with D perhaps TRBD1 (5 bases). The CDR3 runs 14 residues. Germline V CDR1 and CDR2: PRHDT, FYEKMQ (reference sequence). The V and J ends lost 5 bases and 8 bases respectively, with 18 bases between them. CDR3 bases: TGTGCCAGCAGCGCCCCGGGGCTACCCCAGGGCTACACCTTC. The encoded protein is CASSAPGLPQGYTF.

The chain combines TRBV7-2 with TRBJ1-1; 7 bases map to TRBD1. CDR3 length equals 14 residues. The V gene's germline CDR1 is SGHTA and CDR2 FQGNSA. J was trimmed by 2 bases and V by 5 bases; bases with no gene match: 5. The CDR3 bases are TGTGCCAGCAGCCGCGGGACAGCAAACACTGAAGCTTTCTTT. The encoded protein is CASSRGTANTEAFF.

This clonotype was detected only a few times. This chain links TRBV5-1 with TRBJ2-5; the match to TRBD1 covers 8 bases. J lost 2 bases, V lost 2 bases, and 5 bases had no gene match. The CDR3 is 15 amino acids. Per the germline V gene, CDR1 is SGHRS and CDR2 is YFSETQ. The CDR3 DNA reads as TGCGCCAGCAGCTTACCAGGGGGCGATCAAGAGACCCAGTACTTC. It is translated as CASSLPGGDQETQYF.

In the case of this clonotype: At one of its ends the junction is not consistent with the germline gene, which may arise from a read error. The chain employs TRBV5-6 and TRBJ1-3; D unclear. Germline V gene lookup returns CDR1 SGHDT and CDR2 YYEEEE. This CDR3 spans 14 amino acids. The CDR3 sequence is CASNLRGAGNTIYF. CDR3 bases: TGTGCCAGCAACTTGCGGGGAGCCGGAAACACCATATATTTT.

This chain uses TRBV6-5 with TRBJ1-5, with TRBD1 identical over 9 bases. There are 17 residues in the CDR3. Looked up from germline, CDR1 is MNHEY and CDR2 is SVGAGI. V shed 6 bases, J shed 3 bases, and the junction held 12 bases outside the gene matches. Written as DNA, the CDR3 is TGTGCCAGCAGCCGAAACCCGGGGACAGGGTACAATCAGCCCCAGCATTTT. It encodes CASSRNPGTGYNQPQHF.

This rearrangement joins TRBV29-1 to TRBJ2-7; a weak D match, TRBD1 (6 bases). The CDR3 runs to 13 residues. Germline V gene data show CDR1 as SQVTM and CDR2 as ANQGSEA. V lost 4 bases, J lost 4 bases, and 14 bases lay in between. The CDR3 coding sequence is TGCAGCGTTGGTAGCCGGACAGAGTACGAGCAGTACTTC. Protein product: CSVGSRTEYEQYF.

This clonotype was recorded a few times. The chain joins TRBV7-9 to TRBJ2-1, with TRBD2 matching over 8 bases. The CDR3 loop spans 16 amino acids. Germline V gives CDR1 SEHNR, CDR2 FQNEAQ (reference sequence). Germline trimming cut 4 bases from V and 6 bases from J; bases unmatched to any gene: 11. CDR3 sequence: CASSSRPGGPFNEQFF. CDR3 coding DNA: TGTGCCAGCAGCTCCCGTCCGGGGGGGCCGTTCAATGAGCAGTTCTTC.

In its sample, this clonotype was seen a few times. The rearrangement joins TRBV12-3 or TRBV12-4 to TRBJ2-2; maybe TRBD2 (5 bases). CDR3 length equals 16 residues. Trimming removed 2 bases at V and 2 bases at J, with 12 bases between. The CDR3 DNA reads TGTGCCAGCAGTTTAAGCATTAGCGTCAACACCGGGGAGCTGTTTTTT. This translates into CASSLSISVNTGELFF.

Points on this clonotype: Compared with germline, one end of the junction differs, possibly owing to a read error. The chain recombines TRBV20-1 with TRBJ1-2, with D unresolved. The V gene's germline CDR1 is DFQATT and CDR2 SNEGSKA (reference sequence). The CDR3 extends over 11 amino acids. The CDR3 nucleotides are TGCAGTGCTCAAACAGTGGCCCTGTGGGCCTTC. Translation gives CSAQTVALWAF.

V gene TRBV20-1 combines with J gene TRBJ2-3, with D perhaps TRBD1 (5 bases). Germline assignment: CDR1 DFQATT and CDR2 SNEGSKA (reference sequence). This CDR3 contains 13 residues. V was pared by 3 bases and J by 1 base, with 8 bases between. The DNA of the CDR3 is TGCAGTGCTAGCAGGGTGGGCACAGATACGCAGTATTTT. Translated, it gives CSASRVGTDTQYF.

The chain employs TRBV18 and TRBJ2-3; D is perhaps TRBD1 (5 bases). V was shortened by 1 base and J by 0 bases, with 11 bases between the two germline ends. The CDR3 runs 16 residues. The V gene's germline CDR1 is KGHSH and CDR2 LQKENI. In DNA, the CDR3 is TGTGCCAGCTCACCACTCGGCGGACATAGCACAGATACGCAGTATTTT. Protein product: CASSPLGGHSTDTQYF.

This sequence joins TRBV10-3 and TRBJ2-6; D not resolved. Trimming removed 2 bases at V and 11 bases at J, with 4 bases between. This CDR3 comprises 11 residues. The germline gives CDR1 ENHRY, CDR2 SYGVKD. The CDR3 region is CAISETDVLTF. The DNA for the CDR3 is TGTGCCATCAGTGAGACTGACGTCCTGACTTTC.

A single count supports this clonotype. The V call is TRBV5-1, the J call TRBJ2-5, with 9 positions matching TRBD1. Germline loops: CDR1 SGHRS, CDR2 YFSETQ. The CDR3 length is 15 residues. V lost 3 bases, J lost 3 bases, and 6 bases stayed unmatched. CDR3 nucleotide sequence: TGCGCCAGCAGCTCGGGGACAGGGCGTGAAGAGACCCAGTACTTC. Translated, it gives CASSSGTGREETQYF.

The chain recombines TRBV7-9 with TRBJ2-7; D not certain. The germline V and J ends were trimmed by 1 base and 4 bases, with 17 bases remaining between them. The CDR3 runs to 16 residues. Germline CDR1 is SEHNR and CDR2 is FQNEAQ (reference sequence). The CDR3 DNA reads TGTGCCAGCAGCTTAGAGTTCCGGGCTGCAGCGTACGAGCAGTACTTC. Protein: CASSLEFRAAAYEQYF. Full variable domain (outside the CDR3, taken from reference TRBV7-9 and TRBJ2-7): DTGVSQNPRHKITKRGQNVTFRCDPISEHNRLYWYRQTLGQGPEFLTYFQNEAQLEKSRLLSDRFSAERPKGSFSTLEIQRTEQGDSAMYLCASSLEFRAAAYEQYFGPGTRLTVT.

The CDR3 sequence is CASSPGTGETQYF. CDR3 nucleotide sequence: TGTGCCAGCAGCCCCGGGACTGGGGAGACCCAGTACTTC. The chain combines TRBV7-2 with TRBJ2-5; TRBD2 is a possible D gene (6 bases). Trimming took 5 bases from V and 5 from J, leaving 12 bases between them. The CDR3 extends over 13 amino acids. Per the germline V gene, CDR1 is SGHTA and CDR2 is FQGNSA.

The rearrangement uses TRBV20-1 and TRBJ1-6, with a weak D call TRBD1 (6 bases). CDR3 length: 17 residues. The germline CDR1 and CDR2 sequences are DFQATT and SNEGSKA (reference sequence). Trimming left V 1 base short and J 0 bases short, with 13 bases between. The CDR3 nucleotides are TGCAGTGCTAGAGGGGGGGGCGATAGCTCCTATAATTCACCCCTCCACTTT. This sequence encodes CSARGGGDSSYNSPLHF.

There are a few counts of this clonotype. The chain carries TRBV5-1 and TRBJ2-1; D gene uncertain. The V gene lost 1 base and the J gene lost 7 bases, with 3 bases spanning the gap. The germline CDR1 and CDR2 sequences are SGHRS and YFSETQ. The CDR3 spans 11 residues. CDR3 DNA: TGCGCCAGCAGCTTGTTGAATGAGCAGTTCTTC. Its protein is CASSLLNEQFF.

The gene calls are TRBV7-2 and TRBJ2-2; TRBD1 matches 9 bases. The junction had 11 bases not matched to a gene; V was cut back by 8 bases and J by 4 bases. This CDR3 has 16 amino acids. Germline V gene lookup returns CDR1 SGHTA and CDR2 FQGNSA. CDR3 loop: CASYHGGQGSTGELFF. The CDR3 DNA reads as TGTGCCAGCTACCACGGAGGACAGGGGTCCACCGGGGAGCTGTTTTTT.

The chain has TRBV6-5 and TRBJ2-1; 7 bases match TRBD1. This CDR3 has 15 amino acids. Per the germline V gene, CDR1 is MNHEY and CDR2 is SVGAGI. Trimming cost V 7 bases and J 5 bases; bases outside gene matches: 11. The CDR3, as DNA: TGTGCCAGCACTTCCCTACAGGGGCCGGACAATGAGCAGTTCTTC. It is translated as CASTSLQGPDNEQFF.

The gene calls are TRBV7-2 and TRBJ2-7; 7 bases map to TRBD2. The CDR3 length is 15 residues. Germline trimming cut 5 bases from V and 7 bases from J; bases unmatched to any gene: 14. CDR1 SGHTA and CDR2 FQGNSA come from the germline V gene. The DNA of the CDR3 is TGTGCCAGCAGCCCGTCAAGGGAAGCGGGGCGGGAGCAGTACTTC. Translated: CASSPSREAGREQYF.

The gene calls are TRBV5-1 and TRBJ2-6; unclear D gene. The CDR3 has 14 residues. V lost 1 base, J lost 2 bases, and 4 bases lay in between. Per germline, CDR1 SGHRS and CDR2 YFSETQ. CDR3: CASSLNPGANVLTF. The CDR3 DNA is TGCGCCAGCAGCTTGAACCCTGGGGCCAACGTCCTGACTTTC. The full variable domain, with the rest looked up from reference TRBV5-1 and TRBJ2-6, is KAGVTQTPRYLIKTRGQQVTLSCSPISGHRSVSWYQQTPGQGLQFLFEYFSETQRNKGNFPGRFSGRQFSNSRSEMNVSTLELGDSALYLCASSLNPGANVLTFGAGSRLTVL.

The chain employs TRBV12-3 or TRBV12-4 and TRBJ2-2; 10 bases line up with TRBD2. The CDR3 length is 15 residues. The V segment lost 6 bases and the J segment 4 bases; nucleotides outside the gene matches: 5. The CDR3 is CASRSLAGVTGELFF. In DNA, the CDR3 is TGTGCCAGCAGGTCCCTAGCGGGGGTCACCGGGGAGCTGTTTTTT.

This clonotype was counted a few times. The chain has TRBV4-3 and TRBJ2-3; 9 nucleotides line up with TRBD2. V gave up 1 base and J gave up 4 bases; unmatched junction bases: 6. This CDR3 has 16 amino acids. Germline V gene data show CDR1 as LGHNA and CDR2 as YSLEER. The CDR3 nucleotides read TGCGCCAGCAGCCAAGTGCGCGGGGGGGGGCCAGATACGCAGTATTTT. It encodes CASSQVRGGGPDTQYF.

The J gene is TRBJ2-5, the V gene TRBV28, with D unclear. Germline-derived CDR1 and CDR2 are MDHEN and SYDVKM. This CDR3 comprises 14 residues. V lost 3 bases and J lost 7, with 15 bases in between. In nucleotides, the CDR3 is TGTGCCAGCAGTTTCCCCCCTTCGTCTGGGACCCAGTACTTC. Amino acids: CASSFPPSSGTQYF.

This clonotype was seen only once. The CDR3 region is CASSPRTSGGGELFF. The CDR3, as DNA: TGTGCCAGCAGTCCTAGGACTAGCGGGGGAGGGGAGCTGTTTTTT. The chain uses TRBV12-3 or TRBV12-4 and TRBJ2-2, with 13 bases fitting TRBD2. J gave up 8 bases and V 5 bases, and 5 bases lay outside the gene matches. The CDR3 is made up of 15 amino acids.

This chain uses TRBV12-3 or TRBV12-4 with TRBJ2-5; 7 positions agree with TRBD1. J was trimmed by 4 bases and V by 6 bases; bases with no gene match: 5. The length of the CDR3 is 13 residues. CDR3: CASSHRGRETQYF. The CDR3 DNA reads TGTGCCAGCAGCCACAGGGGCCGAGAGACCCAGTACTTC.